This T cell receptor (beta chain) originates from a study of blood T cell repertoires in COVID-19. The CDR3 spans 15 residues. Germline V CDR1 and CDR2: LGHNA, YNFKEQ. V dropped 0 bases and J dropped 1 base, with 9 bases sitting between them. Only in-frame clones appear in the TCRdb table, and some are missing; sequencing was by immunoSEQ multiplex PCR. Of 250,000 to 350,000 clones in the sample, 75% to 90% were seen once. The sample was peripheral blood. The chain couples TRBV4-2 to TRBJ1-2, with D perhaps TRBD1 (5 bases). This TCR came from a woman aged 45-65 years who had recovered from COVID-19. The chain's CDR3 is CASSQDKGVNYGYTF. CDR3 in DNA: TGTGCCAGCAGCCAAGATAAAGGGGTTAACTATGGCTACACCTTC.